The 19 T cell receptor beta chains reported below all come from one sample, sequenced in a study of cytomegalovirus exposure and HLA in healthy donors. The PCR had 60 Vbeta and 13 Jbeta primers. Produced via immunoSEQ multiplex PCR; TCRdb's table is partial and in-frame only. The data contain 100,000 to 120,000 clones, 76% of them singletons. Sample: PBMCs. The receptors here all came from a man aged 25-40 years in good health and CMV-seropositive.

The chain employs TRBV6-5 and TRBJ2-7, with D unresolved. V dropped 0 bases and J dropped 2 bases, with 8 bases sitting between them. Germline assignment: CDR1 MNHEY and CDR2 SVGAGI. The CDR3 is made up of 14 amino acids. CDR3 protein: CASSYSQQAYEQYF. The CDR3 region has the DNA TGTGCCAGCAGTTACTCCCAACAAGCCTACGAGCAGTACTTC.

This chain uses TRBV27 with TRBJ2-1, with 9 bases fitting TRBD2. The CDR3 is made up of 16 amino acids. Per the germline V gene, CDR1 is MNHEY and CDR2 is SMNVEV (reference sequence). J lost 3 bases, V lost 5 bases, and 8 bases had no gene match. CDR3 sequence reads: CASSHFATSGYNEQFF. CDR3 bases: TGTGCCAGCAGTCACTTCGCGACTAGCGGCTACAATGAGCAGTTCTTC.

The gene calls are TRBV4-3 and TRBJ2-2; possibly TRBD1 for D (5 bases). Germline V gives CDR1 LGHNA, CDR2 YSLEER. The V end was cut by 4 bases, the J end by 2 bases, with 14 bases between. This CDR3 is 16 amino acids long. CDR3 in amino acids: CASSPRGGPNTGELFF. CDR3 bases: TGCGCCAGCAGCCCAAGGGGTGGACCCAACACCGGGGAGCTGTTTTTT.

The rearrangement links TRBV7-9 to TRBJ2-7, with no clear D. This CDR3 has 14 amino acids. From germline, CDR1 is SEHNR and CDR2 FQNEAQ (reference sequence). V shed 2 bases and J shed 2 bases, with 10 bases lying between them. The CDR3 region has the DNA TGTGCCAGCAGCTTATCGCGGTGGGCCTACGAGCAGTACTTC. It specifies CASSLSRWAYEQYF.

This chain connects TRBV29-1 to TRBJ2-1; 10 nucleotides match TRBD1. V lost 7 bases and J lost 1; bases outside the gene matches: 1. The CDR3 is 13 residues long. In germline, CDR1 is SQVTM, CDR2 ANQGSEA. The CDR3 DNA reads TGCAGCGCGGGACAGGGGTCCTACAATGAGCAGTTCTTC. As protein: CSAGQGSYNEQFF.

The chain joins TRBV7-9 to TRBJ2-7; 8 nucleotides agree with TRBD1. V was pared by 5 bases and J by 1 base, with 7 bases of the junction left unmatched. Per germline, CDR1 SEHNR and CDR2 FQNEAQ (reference sequence). The CDR3 totals 15 residues. CDR3 sequence: CASSKDRVSSYEQYF. CDR3 nucleotides: TGTGCCAGCAGCAAGGACAGGGTATCTTCCTACGAGCAGTACTTC.

Here the CDR3 DNA reads TGTGCCATCAGTGAGTTTCGGGGGACAGGCACCGTTTTGAACACTGAAGCTTTCTTT. Translating gives CAISEFRGTGTVLNTEAFF. The chain carries TRBV10-3 and TRBJ1-1; 8 positions match TRBD1. This CDR3 spans 19 amino acids. Trimming took 1 base from V and 0 from J; bases not matched to a gene: 13. Germline CDR1 ENHRY, CDR2 SYGVKD.

V and J are TRBV6-9 and TRBJ1-3; no reliable D call. Germline CDR1 reads MNHGY; CDR2 reads SVAAGI. This CDR3 spans 14 amino acids. Trimming pared 8 bases from V and 3 bases from J, leaving 14 bases between. CDR3 nucleotides: TGTGCCAGCCGTTCGGAGGAAGATGGAAACACCATATATTTT. Amino acids: CASRSEEDGNTIYF.

V usage is TRBV28 and J usage is TRBJ2-7; 7 bases fit TRBD1. The germline V gene encodes CDR1 MDHEN and CDR2 SYDVKM. The CDR3 consists of 13 residues. The V segment lost 5 bases and the J segment 3 bases; nucleotides outside the gene matches: 4. The CDR3 nucleotides read TGTGCCAGCAGTCAGACAGGGTTCTACGAGCAGTACTTC. Protein: CASSQTGFYEQYF. Together with reference TRBV28 and TRBJ2-7, the CDR3 gives the full variable domain: DVKVTQSSRYLVKRTGEKVFLECVQDMDHENMFWYRQDPGLGLRLIYFSYDVKMKEKGDIPEGYSVSREKKERFSLILESASTNQTSMYLCASSQTGFYEQYFGPGTRLTVT.

The chain links TRBV4-1 to TRBJ2-5; D is perhaps TRBD1 (6 bases). The CDR3 has 15 amino acids. Germline lookup yields CDR1 MGHRA and CDR2 YSYEKL. Trimming stripped 4 bases from V and 4 bases from J, with 16 bases between. CDR3 sequence (DNA): TGCGCCAGCAGCCCCGAGGCAGGGGTTTTAGAGACCCAGTACTTC. Translated: CASSPEAGVLETQYF.

This chain links TRBV28 with TRBJ2-3; the match to TRBD1 covers 10 bases. Trimming took 5 bases from V and 5 from J; bases not matched to a gene: 10. The CDR3 is 16 residues long. Germline V lookup: CDR1 MDHEN, CDR2 SYDVKM. The CDR3 is CASSPARTGGGDTQYF. CDR3 DNA: TGTGCCAGCAGTCCTGCCAGGACAGGGGGAGGAGATACGCAGTATTTT.

This clone was picked up a small number of times. The rearrangement uses TRBV5-4 and TRBJ1-3; no clear D gene. Trimming stripped 4 bases from V and 4 bases from J, with 6 bases between. This CDR3 spans 12 amino acids. CDR1 is SGHNT and CDR2 is YYREEE in the germline V gene (reference sequence). CDR3 loop: CASSAGGNTIYF. CDR3 DNA: TGTGCCAGCAGCGCAGGCGGAAACACCATATATTTT.

The chain couples TRBV18 to TRBJ1-3, with no clear D. The germline V gene has CDR1 KGHSH and CDR2 LQKENI. CDR3 length: 15 residues. The V and J ends lost 2 bases and 0 bases respectively, with 8 bases between them. CDR3 in amino acids: CASSPAKSSGNTIYF. DNA for the CDR3: TGTGCCAGCTCACCAGCAAAGAGCTCTGGAAACACCATATATTTT.

The V call is TRBV2, the J call TRBJ1-6, with no clear D. V was pared by 6 bases and J by 7 bases, with 13 bases between. The CDR3 is 14 residues long. In germline, CDR1 is SNHLY, CDR2 FYNNEI. The CDR3 here is CASSDPGINSPLHF. Written as DNA, the CDR3 is TGTGCCAGCAGCGATCCGGGAATAAATTCACCCCTCCACTTT.

The gene calls are TRBV9 and TRBJ1-1; 10 bases agree with TRBD1. V lost 4 bases and J lost 0; bases outside the gene matches: 6. This CDR3 contains 16 residues. Germline V gene data show CDR1 as SGDLS and CDR2 as YYNGEE. CDR3 region: CASSTPTGGLNTEAFF. For the CDR3, the DNA is TGTGCCAGCAGCACGCCGACAGGGGGCTTGAACACTGAAGCTTTCTTT.

This rearrangement joins TRBV7-2 to TRBJ2-7, with 10 bases lining up with TRBD2. Germline V gene lookup returns CDR1 SGHTA and CDR2 FQGNSA. V shed 1 base, J shed 2 bases, and the junction held 2 bases outside the gene matches. The CDR3 is 15 residues long. DNA for the CDR3: TGTGCCAGCAGCTTAGTAGCGGGGGGAACCTACGAGCAGTACTTC. Its translation is CASSLVAGGTYEQYF.

This chain uses TRBV5-6 with TRBJ1-4; D call uncertain. Germline V CDR1 and CDR2: SGHDT, YYEEEE. V was shortened by 0 bases and J by 8 bases, with 17 bases between the two germline ends. The CDR3 covers 16 residues. The chain's CDR3 is CASSLGGGILLEKLFF. For the CDR3, the DNA is TGTGCCAGCAGCTTGGGAGGCGGAATCCTCCTGGAAAAACTGTTTTTT. Based on the CDR3 plus reference TRBV5-6 and TRBJ1-4, the full variable domain is DAGVTQSPTHLIKTRGQQVTLRCSPKSGHDTVSWYQQALGQGPQFIFQYYEEEERQRGNFPDRFSGHQFPNYSSELNVNALLLGDSALYLCASSLGGGILLEKLFFGSGTQLSVL.

The CDR3 reads CASSFLRDAQYF. CDR3 sequence (DNA): TGTGCCAGCAGCTTCCTCAGGGATGCGCAGTACTTC. The V call is TRBV7-2, the J call TRBJ2-7; weak D call: TRBD1 (5 bases). Trimming left V 3 bases short and J 9 bases short, with 12 bases between. This CDR3 spans 12 amino acids. From germline, CDR1 is SGHTA and CDR2 FQGNSA. Based on the CDR3 plus reference TRBV7-2 and TRBJ2-7, the full variable domain is GAGVSQSPSNKVTEKGKDVELRCDPISGHTALYWYRQSLGQGLEFLIYFQGNSAPDKSGLPSDRFSAERTGGSVSTLTIQRTQQEDSAVYLCASSFLRDAQYFGPGTRLTVT.

This clone was picked up one time. This sequence joins TRBV5-6 and TRBJ2-7; D gene uncertain. Trimming shortened V by 2 bases and J by 3 bases, and 9 bases separated the two germline ends. Germline lookup yields CDR1 SGHDT and CDR2 YYEEEE. The CDR3 totals 13 residues. For the CDR3, the DNA is TGTGCCAGCAGCTTACGACGGAGCTACGAGCAGTACTTC. Its protein product is CASSLRRSYEQYF.